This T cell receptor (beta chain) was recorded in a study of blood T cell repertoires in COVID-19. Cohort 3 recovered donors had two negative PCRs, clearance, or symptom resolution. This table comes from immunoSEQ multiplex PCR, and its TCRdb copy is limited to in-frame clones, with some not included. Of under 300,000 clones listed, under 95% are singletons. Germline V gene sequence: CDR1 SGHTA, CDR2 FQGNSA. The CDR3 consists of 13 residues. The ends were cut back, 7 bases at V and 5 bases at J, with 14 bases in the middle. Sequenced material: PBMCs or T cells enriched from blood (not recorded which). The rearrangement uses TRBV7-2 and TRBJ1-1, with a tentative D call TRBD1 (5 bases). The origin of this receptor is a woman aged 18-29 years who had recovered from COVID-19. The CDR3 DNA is TGTGCCAGCACCCCTCTACGGGGGACTGAAGCTTTCTTT. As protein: CASTPLRGTEAFF.